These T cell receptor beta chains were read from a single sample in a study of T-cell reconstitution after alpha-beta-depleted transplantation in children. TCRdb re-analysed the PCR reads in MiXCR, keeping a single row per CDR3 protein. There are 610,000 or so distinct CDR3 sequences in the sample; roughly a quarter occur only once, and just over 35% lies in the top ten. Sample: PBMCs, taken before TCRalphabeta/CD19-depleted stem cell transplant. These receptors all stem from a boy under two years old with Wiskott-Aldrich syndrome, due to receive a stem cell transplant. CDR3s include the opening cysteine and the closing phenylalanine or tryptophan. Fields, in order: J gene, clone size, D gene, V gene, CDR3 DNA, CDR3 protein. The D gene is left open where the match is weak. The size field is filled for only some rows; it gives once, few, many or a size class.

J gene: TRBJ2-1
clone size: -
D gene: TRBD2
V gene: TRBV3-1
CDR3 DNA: TGTGCCAGCAGCCCAACTAGCGGGGCCATAAATGAGCAGTTCTTC
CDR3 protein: CASSPTSGAINEQFF

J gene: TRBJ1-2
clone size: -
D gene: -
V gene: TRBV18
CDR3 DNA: TGTGCCAGCTCACCTAGACAGGCTTATAACTATGGCTACACCTTC
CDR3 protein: CASSPRQAYNYGYTF

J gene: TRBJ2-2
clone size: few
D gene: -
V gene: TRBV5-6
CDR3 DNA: TGTGCCAGCAGCTTGTTGTCCGGATACGGGGGTACTACCGGGGAGCTGTTTTTT
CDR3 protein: CASSLLSGYGGTTGELFF

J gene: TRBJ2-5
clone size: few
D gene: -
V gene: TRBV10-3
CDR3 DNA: TGTGCCACTAAAAAAGACGCGACGCAAGAGACCCAGTACTTC
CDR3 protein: CATKKDATQETQYF

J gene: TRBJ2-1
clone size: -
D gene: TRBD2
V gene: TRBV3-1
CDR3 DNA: TGTGCCAGCAGCCAAGAGACGGGAGGTTACAATGAGCAGTTCTTC
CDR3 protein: CASSQETGGYNEQFF

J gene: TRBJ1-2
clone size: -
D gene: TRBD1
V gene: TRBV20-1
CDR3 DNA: TGCAGTGCCCCTATGGGACAGGGCTCTGGCTACACCTTC
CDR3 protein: CSAPMGQGSGYTF

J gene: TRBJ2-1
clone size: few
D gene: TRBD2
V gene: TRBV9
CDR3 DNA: TGTGCCAGCAGCGTAGGGCGATGGACTAGCGGGTACAATGAGCAGTTCTTC
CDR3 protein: CASSVGRWTSGYNEQFF

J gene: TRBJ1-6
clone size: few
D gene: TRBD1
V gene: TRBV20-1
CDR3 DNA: TGCAGTGCTAGAGTCGGGACAGCCTCTATAGATTCACCCCTCCACTTT
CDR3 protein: CSARVGTASIDSPLHF

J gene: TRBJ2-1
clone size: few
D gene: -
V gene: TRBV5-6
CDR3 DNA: TGTGCCAGCGATCTAAGTATGGCGGGTGAGCAGTTCTTC
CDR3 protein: CASDLSMAGEQFF

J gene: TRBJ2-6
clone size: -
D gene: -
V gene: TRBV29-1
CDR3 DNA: TGCAGCGTACAGGGACTCTCTGGGGCCAACGTCCTGACTTTC
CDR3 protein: CSVQGLSGANVLTF

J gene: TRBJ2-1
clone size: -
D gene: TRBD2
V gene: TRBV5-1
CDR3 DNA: TGCGCCAGCAGACCACTCGGACTAGCGGGAGAAAGTGAGCAGTTCTTC
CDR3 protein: CASRPLGLAGESEQFF

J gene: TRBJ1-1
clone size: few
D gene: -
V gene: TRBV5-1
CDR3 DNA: TGCGCCAGCAGCTTGGCAGGCCAGACGTGGATTGAAGCTTTCTTT
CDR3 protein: CASSLAGQTWIEAFF

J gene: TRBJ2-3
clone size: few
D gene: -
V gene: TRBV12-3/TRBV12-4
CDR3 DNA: TGTGCCAGCAGTCCATATAGCACAGATACGCAGTATTTT
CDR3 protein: CASSPYSTDTQYF

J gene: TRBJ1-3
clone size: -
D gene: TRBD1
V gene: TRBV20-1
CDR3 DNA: TGCAGTGCGCCCCTGGGACAGGGAGTCGGAAACACCATATATTTT
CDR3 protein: CSAPLGQGVGNTIYF

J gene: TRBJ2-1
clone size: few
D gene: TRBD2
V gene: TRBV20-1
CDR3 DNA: TGCAGTGCTTTAGCGGGGACCTACAATGAGCAGTTCTTC
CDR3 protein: CSALAGTYNEQFF

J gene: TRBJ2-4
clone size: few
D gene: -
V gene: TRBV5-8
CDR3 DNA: TGTGCCAGCAGCTTGAGGTCAGAGTACTTC
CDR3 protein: CASSLRSEYF

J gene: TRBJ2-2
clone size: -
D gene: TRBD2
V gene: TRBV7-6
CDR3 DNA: TGTGCCAGCAGCTCACTAGCGGGAGGCACCGGGGAGCTGTTTTTT
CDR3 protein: CASSSLAGGTGELFF

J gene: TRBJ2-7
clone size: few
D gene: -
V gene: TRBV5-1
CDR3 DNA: TGCGCCAGCAGCTTGGGGTTCACATCCTACGAGCAGTACTTC
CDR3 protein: CASSLGFTSYEQYF

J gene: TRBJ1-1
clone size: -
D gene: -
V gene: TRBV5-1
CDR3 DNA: TGCGCCAGCAGTCTGTCGATCCCGAACACTGAAGCTTTCTTT
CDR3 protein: CASSLSIPNTEAFF

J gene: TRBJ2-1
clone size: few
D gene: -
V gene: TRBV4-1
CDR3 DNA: TGCGCCAGCAGCCAAAGAGAGCAGGGGTACAATGAGCAGTTCTTC
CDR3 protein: CASSQREQGYNEQFF

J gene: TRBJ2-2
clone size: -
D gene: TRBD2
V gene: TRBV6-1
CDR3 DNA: TGTGCCAGCAGCGGGACTAGCGGGATAAACACCGGGGAGCTGTTTTTT
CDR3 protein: CASSGTSGINTGELFF

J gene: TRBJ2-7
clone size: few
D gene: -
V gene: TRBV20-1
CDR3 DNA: TGCAGTGCTAGTTCTGGGGGCGGCGAGCAGTACTTC
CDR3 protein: CSASSGGGEQYF

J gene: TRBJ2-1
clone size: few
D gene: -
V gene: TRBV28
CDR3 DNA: TGTGCCAGCAGAGAAACAGATAAGGGTCGTTATGAGCAGTTCTTC
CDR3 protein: CASRETDKGRYEQFF

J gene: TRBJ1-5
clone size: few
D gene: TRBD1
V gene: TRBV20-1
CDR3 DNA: TGCAGTGCTGCGTTGGGGACAGGGGTTTATCAGCCCCAGCATTTT
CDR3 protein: CSAALGTGVYQPQHF

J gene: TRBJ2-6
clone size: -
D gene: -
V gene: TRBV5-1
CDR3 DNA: TGCGCCAGCAGCTTGGGGGGGCTAGGGGCCAACGTCCTGACTTTC
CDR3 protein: CASSLGGLGANVLTF

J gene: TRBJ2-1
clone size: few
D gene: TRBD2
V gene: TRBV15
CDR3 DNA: TGTGCCACCAGCAGGAGTAGCGGGAGGTTTTATGCTGAGCAGTTCTTC
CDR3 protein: CATSRSSGRFYAEQFF

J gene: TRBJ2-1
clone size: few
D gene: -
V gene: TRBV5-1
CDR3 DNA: TGCGCCAGCAGCTTGGAAAACTCCTTGGAGCAGTTCTTC
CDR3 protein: CASSLENSLEQFF

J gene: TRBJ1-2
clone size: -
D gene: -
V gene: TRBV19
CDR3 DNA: TGTGCCACCCTTCCCCGGACAGCTAACTATGGCTACACCTTC
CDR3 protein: CATLPRTANYGYTF

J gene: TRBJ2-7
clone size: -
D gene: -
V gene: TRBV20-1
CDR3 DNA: TGCAGTGCTAGACGGCCTCCCTACGAGCAGTACTTC
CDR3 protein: CSARRPPYEQYF

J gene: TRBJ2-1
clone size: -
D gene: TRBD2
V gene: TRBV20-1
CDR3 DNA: TGCAGGGGATTAGGACTAGTGAACAATGAGCAGTTCTTC
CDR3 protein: CRGLGLVNNEQFF

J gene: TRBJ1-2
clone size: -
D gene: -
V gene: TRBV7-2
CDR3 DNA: TGTGCCAGCAGCTTAGGGCAGGGGTTTGGCTACACCTTC
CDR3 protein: CASSLGQGFGYTF